Presented here are 2 T cell receptor beta chains from one specimen sequenced in a study of regulatory T cells in long-lasting Graves disease. Assembly of TCR beta libraries relied on iRepertoire HTBI primers together with Arm-PCR of CDR3 regions. TCRdb reanalysed the multiplex PCR reads using MiXCR and keeps one entry per CDR3 protein. This sample has a few hundred thousand distinct CDR3 sequences; over 15% occur once, and the top ten carry 20% to 25%. Time point in this sample: newly diagnosed GD, antithyroid drugs for less than 3 months. RNA extracted from PBMCs served as the sequencing template. These sequences were also reported in another study, on T cells in Graves' hyperthyroidism and ophthalmopathy.

The sample was peripheral blood mononuclear cells (PBMCs), taken at new diagnosis, from a patient treated with antithyroid drugs. The receptors were sampled from a woman between 18 and 29 years old with Graves disease.

For this clonotype: This may stem from a read error, because a much larger clone lies one nucleotide away. V usage is TRBV6-2 or TRBV6-3 and J usage is TRBJ2-3; TRBD1 agrees at 7 bases. The J segment lost 4 bases and the V segment lost 5 bases, leaving 0 bases of the junction unmatched. This CDR3 spans 12 amino acids. Germline V CDR1 and CDR2: MNHEY, SVGEGT. CDR3 in DNA: TGTGCCAGCAGTGGACAGGCAGATACGCAGTATTTT. Protein sequence: CASSGQADTQYF.

This clonotype was detected ten times or more. This chain joins TRBV2 and TRBJ1-5, with 8 bases aligning to TRBD1. The V gene end was trimmed by 6 bases and the J gene end by 1 base; junction bases not matched to a gene: 8. Germline-derived CDR1 and CDR2 are SNHLY and FYNNEI. The CDR3 is 16 residues long. DNA for the CDR3: TGTGCCAGCAGGGGGGGACAGGTCATAAGCAATCAGCCCCAGCATTTT. Its protein product is CASRGGQVISNQPQHF.